Presented here are 24 T cell receptor beta chains from one specimen sequenced in a study of cytomegalovirus exposure and HLA in healthy donors. The PCR contained 60 Vbeta and 13 Jbeta primers. Measured with immunoSEQ multiplex PCR; TCRdb has only the in-frame clones, and not every one. The sample has 200,000 to 250,000 clones, 76% seen once. Sequenced sample: PBMCs. These receptors were obtained from a man between 18 and 35 years old in good health and CMV-seronegative.

The chain uses TRBV11-2 and TRBJ2-7, with 7 bases lining up with TRBD2. The V gene's germline CDR1 is SGHAT and CDR2 FQNNGV. This CDR3 is built from 17 residues. Trimming at V came to 0 bases and at J to 4 bases, leaving 12 bases not matched to a gene. The DNA for the CDR3 is TGTGCCAGCAGCTTAGATGGGGGGGGGACCACGCATTACGAGCAGTACTTC. Translating gives CASSLDGGGTTHYEQYF.

The DNA for the CDR3 is TGTGCCATCAGCCATACACCCGACGCAGGTGGGGCCAACGTCCTGACTTTC. It encodes CAISHTPDAGGANVLTF. The chain links TRBV10-3 to TRBJ2-6; unclear D gene. V was shortened by 6 bases and J by 3 bases, with 18 bases between the two germline ends. This CDR3 region has 17 residues. CDR1 ENHRY and CDR2 SYGVKD come from the germline V gene.

This clone was observed a few times. The V call is TRBV28, the J call TRBJ1-3; 7 bases line up with TRBD1. Germline lookup yields CDR1 MDHEN and CDR2 SYDVKM. The J segment lost 1 base and the V segment lost 7 bases, leaving 7 bases of the junction unmatched. CDR3 length: 15 residues. CDR3 in amino acids: CASIPTGRSGNTIYF. CDR3 bases: TGTGCCAGCATCCCGACAGGGAGATCTGGAAACACCATATATTTT.

In its sample, this clone was seen once. The chain carries TRBV15 and TRBJ2-1; TRBD2 aligns across 7 bases. V was pared by 3 bases and J by 9 bases, with 11 bases of the junction left unmatched. This CDR3 is built from 15 residues. From germline, CDR1 is LNHNV and CDR2 YYDKDF (reference sequence). The CDR3 DNA is TGTGCCACCAGCAGCCCGGGACTAACTCTTGGTGAGCAGTTCTTC. It codes for CATSSPGLTLGEQFF.

The rearrangement uses TRBV19 and TRBJ2-7, with 7 bases aligning to TRBD2. J lost 0 bases, V lost 6 bases, and 8 bases had no gene match. The CDR3 length is 15 residues. Germline CDR1 LNHDA, CDR2 SQIVND (reference sequence). CDR3 in amino acids: CASSPQAGPSYEQYF. Written as DNA, the CDR3 is TGTGCCAGTAGCCCCCAAGCGGGACCCTCCTACGAGCAGTACTTC.

The chain employs TRBV5-1 and TRBJ2-7; 8 bases are shared with TRBD2. CDR3 length: 14 amino acids. The J segment lost 2 bases and the V segment lost 4 bases, leaving 5 bases of the junction unmatched. Germline V gives CDR1 SGHRS, CDR2 YFSETQ. CDR3 DNA sequence: TGCGCCAGCAGCCCGAGGGGACTAGCCTACGAGCAGTACTTC. As protein: CASSPRGLAYEQYF.

The J gene is TRBJ2-7, the V gene TRBV28, with 16 bases fitting TRBD2. The CDR3 runs 17 residues. The germline CDR1 and CDR2 sequences are MDHEN and SYDVKM. V trimming: 4 bases; J trimming: 3 bases; junction bases outside the gene matches: 6. CDR3 in amino acids: CASSSGTSGRAGYEQYF. The CDR3 nucleotides read TGTGCCAGCAGTTCCGGGACTAGCGGGAGGGCCGGCTACGAGCAGTACTTC.

This chain connects TRBV6-6 to TRBJ2-2; 12 bases align to TRBD2. CDR1 MNHNY and CDR2 SVGAGI come from the germline V gene (reference sequence). The CDR3 consists of 15 residues. V was pared by 4 bases and J by 6 bases, with 3 bases of the junction left unmatched. In nucleotides, the CDR3 is TGTGCCAGCAGTTCTAGCGGGAGGGGTCCCGGGGAGCTGTTTTTT. As protein: CASSSSGRGPGELFF.

The chain is built from TRBV7-9 and TRBJ1-1; 7 positions agree with TRBD1. Germline trimming cut 10 bases from V and 0 bases from J; bases unmatched to any gene: 11. The germline CDR1 and CDR2 sequences are SEHNR and FQNEAQ (reference sequence). The CDR3 has 15 amino acids. The CDR3 region is CATKTLTGVNTEAFF. Written as DNA, the CDR3 is TGTGCCACCAAGACCTTAACAGGGGTGAACACTGAAGCTTTCTTT.

The chain employs TRBV5-4 and TRBJ2-5, with TRBD1 matching over 7 bases. The germline CDR1 and CDR2 sequences are SGHNT and YYREEE (reference sequence). This CDR3 region has 11 residues. V lost 10 bases and J lost 4; bases outside the gene matches: 4. The CDR3 is CACGTAETQYF. CDR3 in DNA: TGTGCCTGTGGGACAGCAGAGACCCAGTACTTC.

A remark on this clone: This sample also contains other DNA sequences that code for the same CDR3. The rearrangement links TRBV5-6 to TRBJ2-2; TRBD1 might be the D (6 bases). This CDR3 region has 16 residues. The germline V and J ends were trimmed by 1 base and 3 bases, with 13 bases remaining between them. Germline V gene lookup returns CDR1 SGHDT and CDR2 YYEEEE. CDR3 coding DNA: TGTGCCAGCAGCTTGTTGGGAAGGGGGTACACCGGGGAGCTGTTTTTT. Translation gives CASSLLGRGYTGELFF.

This chain links TRBV28 with TRBJ2-7; no clear D gene. CDR3 length: 12 residues. Trimming took off 8 bases at V and 0 bases at J, with 8 bases between the two ends. CDR1 MDHEN and CDR2 SYDVKM come from the germline V gene. The CDR3 nucleotides are TGTGCCAGCCGAGCGTCCTCCTACGAGCAGTACTTC. It translates to CASRASSYEQYF.

This clone was picked up one time. The chain couples TRBV2 to TRBJ1-1; 7 nucleotides align to TRBD1. V gave up 10 bases and J gave up 2 bases; unmatched junction bases: 7. CDR1 and CDR2 from the germline V gene are SNHLY and FYNNEI. The CDR3 contains 13 residues. CDR3 in amino acids: CATRRQGNTEAFF. The CDR3 DNA reads as TGTGCCACCCGAAGACAGGGAAACACTGAAGCTTTCTTT.

The V and J genes are TRBV11-1 and TRBJ2-2; 12 nucleotides agree with TRBD1. The CDR3 contains 17 residues. Trimming at V came to 5 bases and at J to 7 bases, leaving 11 bases not matched to a gene. Germline CDR1 and CDR2: SGHAT and FQDESV (reference sequence). CDR3 coding DNA: TGTGCCAGCAGCGAAAATCCGGGACAGGGGGCTCGCGGGGAGCTGTTTTTT. Its translation: CASSENPGQGARGELFF.

This clone was found a few times. The chain combines TRBV27 with TRBJ1-5; D is uncertain. V was cut by 5 bases and J by 6 bases, with 14 bases left in between. The CDR3 is 14 residues long. The germline gives CDR1 MNHEY, CDR2 SMNVEV (reference sequence). CDR3 sequence reads: CASSNGVWGQPQHF. CDR3 bases: TGTGCCAGCAGTAACGGGGTGTGGGGTCAGCCCCAGCATTTT.

This clone was detected once. The rearrangement links TRBV14 to TRBJ2-1; weak D call: TRBD2 (5 bases). CDR3 length: 13 residues. The germline V and J ends were trimmed by 4 bases and 6 bases, with 10 bases remaining between them. Germline V gene sequence: CDR1 SGHDN, CDR2 FVKESK. The CDR3 DNA follows: TGTGCCAGCAGCCCGGGGAGCCCCAATGAGCAGTTCTTC. It translates to CASSPGSPNEQFF. Variable domain in full (rest from reference TRBV14 and TRBJ2-1): EAGVTQFPSHSVIEKGQTVTLRCDPISGHDNLYWYRRVMGKEIKFLLHFVKESKQDESGMPNNRFLAERTGGTYSTLKVQPAELEDSGVYFCASSPGSPNEQFFGPGTRLTVL.

Only a few counts were recorded for this clone. The V gene is TRBV19, the J gene TRBJ1-1, with D unresolved. Trimming cost V 2 bases and J 6 bases, with 10 bases left between them. The CDR3 extends over 13 amino acids. Germline CDR1 reads LNHDA; CDR2 reads SQIVND (reference sequence). This chain's CDR3 is CASSIREAAEAFF. The CDR3 DNA follows: TGTGCCAGTAGTATAAGGGAGGCAGCTGAAGCTTTCTTT.

The chain's CDR3 is CASKQGTYNEQFF. CDR3 in DNA: TGTGCCAGTAAGCAGGGGACCTACAATGAGCAGTTCTTC. This chain connects TRBV19 to TRBJ2-1, with a weak D call TRBD1 (6 bases). Germline V gene sequence: CDR1 LNHDA, CDR2 SQIVND (reference sequence). The CDR3 has 13 residues. V was shortened by 7 bases and J by 2 bases, with 9 bases between the two germline ends.

Only a few counts were recorded for this clone. The chain joins TRBV9 to TRBJ2-1; D might be TRBD2 (6 bases). Germline V gives CDR1 SGDLS, CDR2 YYNGEE. Between the trimmed V and J ends, which lost 0 bases and 4 bases, there was a span of 14 bases. The CDR3 sequence is 16 residues long. CDR3 loop: CASSVEVGGGYNEQFF. For the CDR3, the DNA is TGTGCCAGCAGCGTAGAGGTGGGAGGAGGTTACAATGAGCAGTTCTTC.

V gene TRBV30 combines with J gene TRBJ2-2, with TRBD2 matching over 11 bases. This CDR3 spans 15 amino acids. The V segment lost 5 bases and the J segment 2 bases; nucleotides outside the gene matches: 4. Germline V gene lookup returns CDR1 GTSNPN and CDR2 SVGIG (reference sequence). The chain's CDR3 is CAWGGLAANTGELFF. CDR3 bases: TGTGCCTGGGGGGGACTAGCGGCTAACACCGGGGAGCTGTTTTTT.

A single count supports this clone. The V gene is TRBV5-1, the J gene TRBJ2-6; D gene uncertain. V was pared by 5 bases and J by 0 bases, with 9 bases between. The CDR3 is 15 amino acids. Germline CDR1 SGHRS, CDR2 YFSETQ. CDR3 bases: TGCGCCAGCAGTCCTTTTAGCTCTGGGGCCAACGTCCTGACTTTC. Protein sequence: CASSPFSSGANVLTF.

In its sample, this clone was seen once. This chain joins TRBV2 and TRBJ1-2; TRBD1 is a possible D gene (5 bases). Germline V gene sequence: CDR1 SNHLY, CDR2 FYNNEI. This CDR3 spans 13 amino acids. Between the trimmed V and J ends, which lost 2 bases and 8 bases, there was a span of 12 bases. CDR3 protein: CASSESGGEGYTF. The CDR3 bases are TGTGCCAGCAGTGAAAGTGGAGGGGAGGGCTACACCTTC.

This rearrangement joins TRBV5-6 to TRBJ2-1, with D maybe TRBD1 (5 bases). Germline CDR1 SGHDT, CDR2 YYEEEE. This CDR3 is 15 amino acids long. V gave up 4 bases and J gave up 5 bases, with 16 bases separating them. This chain's CDR3 is CASSLTAVPHNEQFF. CDR3 nucleotide sequence: TGTGCCAGCAGCCTGACAGCCGTCCCCCACAATGAGCAGTTCTTC.

This chain uses TRBV27 with TRBJ2-7; 9 nucleotides agree with TRBD1. The germline CDR1 and CDR2 sequences are MNHEY and SMNVEV (reference sequence). V was clipped by 5 bases and J by 4 bases; unmatched bases: 6. This CDR3 is 14 amino acids long. CDR3 DNA sequence: TGTGCCAGCAGTATGGGGACAGGGAGATACGAGCAGTACTTC. It encodes CASSMGTGRYEQYF.